A single T cell receptor (beta chain) is shown here with its context. No cognate antigen has been identified for it. Base-call qualities are not available, and no considerably larger clone is one nucleotide away. According to the germline V gene, CDR1 reads SNHLY and CDR2 reads FYNNEI. From the cysteine up to the phenylalanine, the CDR3 has a length of 13 residues. Of all the DNA, just the CDR3 is kept, 39 bases in frame from base 1. The V end loses 8 bases and the J end loses 4 bases, and a stretch of 14 bases separates them. The treatment or condition label on this specimen signifies: around 19 received Ad26.COV2.S at low or high dose, single or two shots; five or six received placebo; per-sample allocation not given. For vaccine and placebo recipients, the sequenced repertoires came from samples collected on day 63 after the first injection. Cohort 1b enrolled 20 to 30 adults aged 18-55 years at a single site in Boston, USA, between 29 July and 7 August 2020. As a vaccine, Ad26.COV2.S was a replication-incompetent adenovirus type 26 vector that expressed a prefusion-stabilized SARS-CoV-2 spike protein derived from the original Wuhan strain.

The sample belongs to a study of Ad26.COV2.S vaccination and SARS-CoV-2 variants (dated by TCRdb to 2020 to 2022). About the investigation overall: Donors in the vaccine arm were drawn from COV1001, a multicentre, randomized, double-blind, placebo-controlled phase I-IIa trial testing Ad26.COV2.S in healthy adults. Ad26.COV2.S was given intramuscularly at 5x10^10 or 1x10^11 viral particles, as a single shot or as two shots 56 days apart. The specificity and breadth of SARS-CoV-2-reactive T cell receptors after Ad26.COV2.S vaccination were assessed by TCRbeta repertoire sequencing. A total of 32 samples were included in the TCR-sequenced set, comprising some 20 Ad26.COV2.S vaccine recipients, 5 placebo recipients and 8 SARS-CoV-2 convalescent individuals. Trial participants were randomized into five groups of five, in which low-dose or high-dose Ad26.COV2.S was given once or twice, or placebo was given on both occasions. Investigators did not know the trial group allocation while performing experiments and assessing outcomes.

TCRbeta CDR3 regions were sequenced with the immunoSEQ Assay. After extraction, genomic DNA underwent amplification by bias-controlled multiplex PCR, followed by high-throughput sequencing. As for the authors' bioinformatics: Collapsing and filtering of sequences were performed to quantify the absolute abundance of each unique TCRbeta CDR3 region. T cell fraction was estimated by normalizing TCRbeta template counts to usable DNA, with usable DNA measured through amplification of reference genes found in all nucleated cells. Repertoire TCRs were annotated as SARS-CoV-2-specific by exact matching of V gene, CDR3 amino acid sequence and J gene to a known reactive TCR set. The reference SARS-CoV-2 TCR set was obtained from MIRA and was filtered for enrichment in COVID-19-positive ImmuneCODE repertoires, whereby public or cross-reactive TCRs were removed. Using the MIRA antigens, annotated TCRs were further analysed by specific ORF or by position within an ORF. Depth was the summed frequency of annotated unique rearrangements, while breadth was defined as annotated unique rearrangements over total unique productive rearrangements. TCR breadth was compared between groups using two-sided Wilcoxon rank-sum tests. TCRdb carries this immuneACCESS record with in-frame sequences only. Its versions omit some clonotypes, under half of them owing to an unresolved V gene in the studies checked, with the rest unexplained. That table furnishes V, J and clone size, whereas the DNA furnished D and trimming. Within this sample are around 300,000 clones, with roughly 90% of them counted one time only. In total, the top ten clones hold about 5% of the sample.

The investigation overall reported the following: The authors noted that the TCR breadth and depth analyses may have underestimated total T cell responses. Substantial breadth of spike-specific CD8+ and CD4+ T cell responses was reported after vaccination. Comparable non-spike TCR breadth was observed between vaccine and placebo recipients, consistent with only spike being contained in the vaccine. The study lacked the statistical power to compare responses across vaccine doses or regimens. Compared with placebo recipients, Ad26.COV2.S recipients showed higher spike-specific TCR breadth (P = 0.0014).

The sequence was obtained from a person between 18 and 59 years old who received the Ad26.COV2.S COVID-19 vaccine or a placebo. The sequencing used peripheral blood, collected in a trial of Ad26.COV2.S vaccine versus placebo. The chain is assembled from TRBV2 and TRBJ1-2; D gene: possibly TRBD1, on 6 matching bases. CDR3 region: CASGRTAVYGYTF. The DNA is as follows: TGTGCCAGCGGGAGGACAGCAGTCTATGGCTACACCTTC.